This T cell receptor beta chain was captured by sequencing in a study of T cells after yellow fever vaccination. TCRdb redid the calling of the 5' RACE reads with MiXCR, one entry per CDR3 protein. This table holds about 58,000 distinct CDR3 sequences, approximately 6.5% found once. In this sample, this clonotype turned up many times. The V and J ends lost 6 bases and 2 bases respectively, with 13 bases between them. CDR1 and CDR2 from the germline V gene are MNHEY and SMNVEV (reference sequence). The CDR3 is 14 amino acids. The TCR was taken from a man aged 18 to 30 who received the YFV17D yellow fever vaccine. The chain uses TRBV27 and TRBJ2-5; no definite D call. The starting material was CD8+ T cells sorted from PBMCs, obtained on the day of the first yellow fever vaccination. CDR3 loop: CASSLLGGQETQYF. The CDR3 bases are TGTGCCAGCAGCCTATTGGGCGGACAAGAGACCCAGTACTTC.